Listed below are T cell receptor beta chains from one sample, sequenced in a study of identical twins. TCRdb fed the 5' RACE reads into MiXCR, producing one record per CDR3 protein. This repertoire shows 400,000 or so distinct CDR3 sequences, approximately 10% found once; its top ten account for 8% to 9.5%. Sample: naive T cells sorted from blood. Receptors originate from a woman between 50 and 59 years old in good health. The CDR3 runs from the conserved cysteine through the conserved F or W. The order of the fields is V gene, clone size, D gene, J gene, CDR3 protein, CDR3 DNA. The D gene is left open where the match is weak. Where a row states a size, it is once, few, many or the class of an expanded clone; other rows omit it.

v_call: TRBV6-5
clone_size: few
d_call: NA
j_call: TRBJ1-2
cdr3_aa: CASRKEPNYGYTF
cdr3_nt: TGTGCCAGCAGAAAAGAACCTAACTATGGCTACACCTTC

v_call: TRBV5-1
clone_size: NA
d_call: NA
j_call: TRBJ1-4
cdr3_aa: CASTSGEELFF
cdr3_nt: TGCGCCAGCACCAGCGGGGAGGAACTGTTTTTT

v_call: TRBV11-2
clone_size: NA
d_call: NA
j_call: TRBJ2-5
cdr3_aa: CASSGAWGLKETQYF
cdr3_nt: TGTGCCAGCAGCGGAGCATGGGGACTGAAAGAGACCCAGTACTTC

v_call: TRBV7-9
clone_size: NA
d_call: TRBD2
j_call: TRBJ2-7
cdr3_aa: CASMGVGRESYEQYF
cdr3_nt: TGTGCCAGCATGGGCGTAGGGCGGGAGTCCTACGAGCAGTACTTC

v_call: TRBV19
clone_size: many
d_call: NA
j_call: TRBJ1-3
cdr3_aa: CASSMGSAGNTIYF
cdr3_nt: TGTGCCAGTAGTATGGGGTCCGCTGGAAACACCATATATTTT

v_call: TRBV2
clone_size: NA
d_call: TRBD2
j_call: TRBJ2-3
cdr3_aa: CASSPPGLAGEDTQYF
cdr3_nt: TGTGCCAGCAGCCCTCCCGGACTAGCAGGCGAAGATACGCAGTATTTT

v_call: TRBV10-3
clone_size: NA
d_call: TRBD2
j_call: TRBJ2-2
cdr3_aa: CAISEWGLANTGELFF
cdr3_nt: TGTGCCATCAGTGAGTGGGGACTAGCGAACACCGGGGAGCTGTTTTTT

v_call: TRBV20-1
clone_size: many
d_call: TRBD1
j_call: TRBJ1-2
cdr3_aa: CSARDGTGGSGYTF
cdr3_nt: TGCAGTGCTAGAGATGGCACAGGGGGCTCTGGCTACACCTTC

v_call: TRBV12-3/TRBV12-4
clone_size: many
d_call: NA
j_call: TRBJ1-6
cdr3_aa: CASSPLYNSPLHF
cdr3_nt: TGTGCCAGCAGTCCTCTCTATAATTCACCCCTCCACTTT

v_call: TRBV18
clone_size: NA
d_call: TRBD2
j_call: TRBJ2-1
cdr3_aa: CASSPGLAGGLNEQFF
cdr3_nt: TGTGCCAGCTCACCAGGACTAGCGGGAGGGTTGAATGAGCAGTTCTTC

v_call: TRBV5-1
clone_size: few
d_call: NA
j_call: TRBJ2-7
cdr3_aa: CASSRDFNYEQYF
cdr3_nt: TGCGCCAGCAGCCGGGACTTCAACTACGAGCAGTACTTC

v_call: TRBV29-1
clone_size: many
d_call: NA
j_call: TRBJ2-7
cdr3_aa: CSVEGGPGRAYEQYF
cdr3_nt: TGCAGCGTTGAAGGAGGGCCGGGCAGGGCCTACGAGCAGTACTTC

v_call: TRBV3-1
clone_size: many
d_call: NA
j_call: TRBJ2-7
cdr3_aa: CASSQDAGEQYF
cdr3_nt: TGTGCCAGCAGCCAAGATGCGGGCGAGCAGTACTTC

v_call: TRBV4-1
clone_size: NA
d_call: TRBD1
j_call: TRBJ1-2
cdr3_aa: CASSPTGEYGYTF
cdr3_nt: TGCGCCAGCAGCCCGACAGGGGAATACGGCTACACCTTC

v_call: TRBV6-6
clone_size: few
d_call: TRBD1
j_call: TRBJ2-5
cdr3_aa: CASRRQGAEETQYF
cdr3_nt: TGTGCCAGCAGACGACAGGGGGCGGAAGAGACCCAGTACTTC

v_call: TRBV20-1
clone_size: NA
d_call: NA
j_call: TRBJ2-4
cdr3_aa: CSARLEVGQYF
cdr3_nt: TGCAGTGCTCGGCTGGAGGTCGGTCAGTACTTC

v_call: TRBV27
clone_size: few
d_call: TRBD2
j_call: TRBJ2-5
cdr3_aa: CASSGLAGGRKTQYF
cdr3_nt: TGTGCCAGCTCAGGACTAGCGGGAGGTCGGAAGACCCAGTACTTC

v_call: TRBV20-1
clone_size: many
d_call: NA
j_call: TRBJ1-1
cdr3_aa: CSARPGHRNTEAFF
cdr3_nt: TGCAGTGCTAGGCCGGGACACCGGAACACTGAAGCTTTCTTT

v_call: TRBV3-1
clone_size: NA
d_call: NA
j_call: TRBJ2-2
cdr3_aa: CASSEAGELFF
cdr3_nt: TGTGCCAGCAGCGAGGCCGGGGAGCTGTTTTTT

v_call: TRBV15
clone_size: NA
d_call: NA
j_call: TRBJ2-5
cdr3_aa: CATSRDQGIRGETQYF
cdr3_nt: TGTGCCACCAGCAGGGACCAGGGCATTAGGGGGGAGACCCAGTACTTC

v_call: TRBV29-1
clone_size: few
d_call: NA
j_call: TRBJ1-1
cdr3_aa: CSVAMGLNTEAFF
cdr3_nt: TGCAGCGTCGCCATGGGCCTGAACACTGAAGCTTTCTTT

v_call: TRBV7-6
clone_size: NA
d_call: TRBD2
j_call: TRBJ2-1
cdr3_aa: CASSPAGGVYNEQFF
cdr3_nt: TGTGCCAGCAGTCCAGCGGGAGGGGTCTACAATGAGCAGTTCTTC

v_call: TRBV20-1
clone_size: few
d_call: TRBD2
j_call: TRBJ2-3
cdr3_aa: CSAPHPPSGRSVGGDTQYF
cdr3_nt: TGCAGTGCTCCCCACCCCCCCAGCGGGAGATCGGTCGGGGGAGATACGCAGTATTTT

v_call: TRBV10-3
clone_size: many
d_call: NA
j_call: TRBJ2-2
cdr3_aa: CAISVPTGELFF
cdr3_nt: TGTGCCATCAGCGTACCCACCGGGGAGCTGTTTTTT

v_call: TRBV12-3/TRBV12-4
clone_size: NA
d_call: TRBD2
j_call: TRBJ2-5
cdr3_aa: CASSLGAAGGEETQYF
cdr3_nt: TGTGCCAGCAGTTTAGGGGCAGCGGGAGGCGAGGAGACCCAGTACTTC

v_call: TRBV14
clone_size: NA
d_call: NA
j_call: TRBJ2-3
cdr3_aa: CASSQVEGLEGPDTQYF
cdr3_nt: TGTGCCAGCAGCCAAGTAGAAGGACTTGAGGGCCCAGATACGCAGTATTTT

v_call: TRBV11-2
clone_size: many
d_call: NA
j_call: TRBJ2-5
cdr3_aa: CASSPPGTDQETQYF
cdr3_nt: TGTGCCAGCAGCCCCCCAGGCACGGACCAAGAGACCCAGTACTTC

v_call: TRBV6-2/TRBV6-3
clone_size: few
d_call: NA
j_call: TRBJ1-5
cdr3_aa: CASRRGSPNQPQHF
cdr3_nt: TGTGCCAGCCGAAGGGGGTCCCCCAATCAGCCCCAGCATTTT

v_call: TRBV11-2
clone_size: many
d_call: TRBD1
j_call: TRBJ1-1
cdr3_aa: CASSLDPGGTEAFF
cdr3_nt: TGTGCCAGCAGCTTAGACCCAGGGGGCACTGAAGCTTTCTTT

v_call: TRBV12-3/TRBV12-4
clone_size: few
d_call: NA
j_call: TRBJ1-6
cdr3_aa: CASSLSTGSPLHF
cdr3_nt: TGTGCCAGCAGTTTATCGACCGGTTCACCCCTCCACTTT